This TCR beta chain was recorded in a study of cytomegalovirus exposure and HLA in healthy donors. The data were produced by immunoSEQ multiplex PCR, yet TCRdb's version contains in-frame clones alone and is incomplete. Here the sample spans under 250,000 clones, roughly 77% being singletons. Germline V gives CDR1 SGHDT, CDR2 YYEEEE. After removal of 3 bases from V and 3 bases from J, the junction contained 1 base not matched to a gene. This CDR3 is built from 14 residues. This receptor was identified in a woman in her 30s in good health and CMV-seronegative. Source material: PBMCs. The chain carries TRBV5-6 and TRBJ2-3; 10 nucleotides agree with TRBD2. CDR3 sequence reads: CASSSTSGTDTQYF. CDR3 DNA: TGTGCCAGCAGCTCGACTAGCGGGACAGATACGCAGTATTTT.